The 10 T cell receptor beta chains listed next were all sequenced from one sample in a study of cytomegalovirus exposure and HLA in healthy donors. The PCR was carried out with 60 Vbeta primers and 13 Jbeta primers. Sequenced by immunoSEQ multiplex PCR; TCRdb stores in-frame clones only, minus some. The sample includes just over 70,000 clones, about 74% of them seen just once. What was sequenced was PBMCs. The receptor source for this set is a human donor in good health.

CDR3 region: CASSVETGSNYGYTF. For the CDR3, the DNA is TGTGCCAGCAGTGTGGAAACAGGGTCTAACTATGGCTACACCTTC. The genes are TRBV2 and TRBJ1-2, with D maybe TRBD1 (6 bases). This CDR3 contains 15 residues. From germline, CDR1 is SNHLY and CDR2 FYNNEI. V shed 4 bases and J shed 0 bases, with 12 bases lying between them.

This chain uses TRBV5-4 with TRBJ2-2, with 12 bases fitting TRBD2. Germline assignment: CDR1 SGHNT and CDR2 YYREEE (reference sequence). Unmatched junction bases numbered 4, after V lost 2 bases and J lost 2 bases. The CDR3 has 17 amino acids. CDR3 nucleotide sequence: TGTGCCAGCAGCTTTCTAGCGGGAGGGATTAACACCGGGGAGCTGTTTTTT. This codes for CASSFLAGGINTGELFF. The whole variable domain, remainder taken from reference TRBV5-4 and TRBJ2-2, is ETGVTQSPTHLIKTRGQQVTLRCSSQSGHNTVSWYQQALGQGPQFIFQYYREEENGRGNFPPRFSGLQFPNYSSELNVNALELDDSALYLCASSFLAGGINTGELFFGEGSRLTVL.

This chain joins TRBV7-6 and TRBJ1-4; 11 bases are shared with TRBD1. Germline-derived CDR1 and CDR2 are SGHVS and FNYEAQ. The J segment lost 7 bases and the V segment lost 4 bases, leaving 8 bases of the junction unmatched. This CDR3 contains 16 residues. The CDR3 DNA follows: TGTGCCAGCAGCTCGAGCACGGGACAGGGGGGTGAAAAACTGTTTTTT. Protein product: CASSSSTGQGGEKLFF.

V is TRBV5-1 and J is TRBJ1-1; perhaps TRBD1 as D (5 bases). V was cut by 0 bases and J by 1 base, with 10 bases left in between. CDR1 and CDR2 (germline): SGHRS, YFSETQ. The CDR3 is 15 amino acids. The CDR3 is CASSLVGGTNTEAFF. The CDR3 coding sequence is TGCGCCAGCAGCTTGGTGGGGGGGACGAACACTGAAGCTTTCTTT. Full variable domain (remainder filled in from reference TRBV5-1 and TRBJ1-1): KAGVTQTPRYLIKTRGQQVTLSCSPISGHRSVSWYQQTPGQGLQFLFEYFSETQRNKGNFPGRFSGRQFSNSRSEMNVSTLELGDSALYLCASSLVGGTNTEAFFGQGTRLTVV.

The V and J genes are TRBV11-2 and TRBJ2-7; 7 nucleotides agree with TRBD2. The germline V gene encodes CDR1 SGHAT and CDR2 FQNNGV. Germline trimming cut 2 bases from V and 2 bases from J; bases unmatched to any gene: 3. CDR3 length equals 14 residues. CDR3 amino acids: CASSLQRGPYEQYF. The CDR3 DNA is TGTGCCAGCAGCTTACAGCGGGGTCCCTACGAGCAGTACTTC.

This clone was found a few times. The CDR3 loop is CASSLQPGWNQPQHF. For the CDR3, the DNA is TGCGCCAGCAGCCTCCAACCAGGGTGGAATCAGCCCCAGCATTTT. The rearrangement joins TRBV4-1 to TRBJ1-5, with D perhaps TRBD1 (5 bases). V was clipped by 4 bases and J by 4 bases, with 14 bases between them. This CDR3 spans 15 amino acids. Germline CDR1 MGHRA, CDR2 YSYEKL.

The chain is built from TRBV27 and TRBJ2-5, with 10 bases identical to TRBD1. With 3 bases clipped from V and 5 bases from J, the junction kept 6 bases outside the gene matches. The CDR3 is made up of 15 amino acids. CDR1 MNHEY and CDR2 SMNVEV come from the germline V gene (reference sequence). The CDR3 nucleotides read TGTGCCAGCAGTTTTTACGACAGGGGGCAGGAGACCCAGTACTTC. Residues: CASSFYDRGQETQYF.

This clone was found a few times. The chain has TRBV5-6 and TRBJ2-1; D is unclear. CDR1 SGHDT and CDR2 YYEEEE come from the germline V gene. The ends were cut back, 4 bases at V and 9 bases at J, with 8 bases in the middle. This CDR3 region has 11 residues. The CDR3: CASSQAGEQFF. In DNA form, the CDR3 reads TGTGCCAGCAGCCAGGCTGGTGAGCAGTTCTTC.

The chain recombines TRBV6-1 with TRBJ1-1, with unresolved D. The germline V gene has CDR1 MNHNS and CDR2 SASEGT. Trimming stripped 7 bases from V and 0 bases from J, with 15 bases between. This CDR3 has 15 residues. The CDR3 DNA reads TGTGCCAGCATCTACTACCAACAAGTGAACACTGAAGCTTTCTTT. Protein sequence: CASIYYQQVNTEAFF.

The J gene is TRBJ2-2, the V gene TRBV5-1, with D tentatively TRBD1 (5 bases). The CDR3 spans 17 residues. Germline V gives CDR1 SGHRS, CDR2 YFSETQ. V shed 0 bases and J shed 3 bases, with 15 bases lying between them. Written as DNA, the CDR3 is TGCGCCAGCAGCTTGGGAGTAGGGGCCCCCTACACCGGGGAGCTGTTTTTT. Protein sequence: CASSLGVGAPYTGELFF.